This TCR beta chain was captured in a study of cytomegalovirus exposure and HLA in healthy donors. V gave up 6 bases and J gave up 10 bases, with 18 bases separating them. This CDR3 has 13 amino acids. In germline, CDR1 is SGHAT, CDR2 FQDESV (reference sequence). From the roughly 110-subject validation cohort, which was separate from the roughly 700-subject first cohort, the donors were drawn. Only in-frame clones appear in the TCRdb table, and some are missing; sequencing was by immunoSEQ multiplex PCR. The sample comprises under 300,000 clones, 80% to 90% of which are singletons, and roughly 1% rests with the top ten.

Specimen: PBMCs. The clonotype comes from a young woman in good health and CMV-seronegative. The genes are TRBV11-1 and TRBJ2-5, with TRBD1 as a possible D gene (6 bases). The CDR3 spells CASRTGTRGDQYF. In DNA, the CDR3 is TGTGCCAGCAGAACAGGGACGCGAGGGGACCAGTACTTC.